This T cell receptor beta chain was sequenced for a study of Graves' ophthalmopathy and Graves' hyperthyroidism. Points from the study as a whole: Most thyroid-expanded clonotypes exceeding 0.001 frequency were also found in blood. Cross-validated, the 13-signature model showed 87.88%/81.08% sensitivity/specificity, and 80%/75% in the test set.

This clonotype was counted only a few times. Its antigen remains unknown. Amplified TCR beta CDR3 regions were obtained using RNA transcripts as template. Investigators did first-round RT-PCR with HTBI primers, then second-round multiplex PCR. TCRdb reprocessed the multiplex PCR reads via MiXCR and lists one record per CDR3 protein. The sample shows 450,000 or so distinct CDR3 sequences, approximately 15% of them seen only once. A duration under 3 months, NOSPECS ≥4, CAS ≥3 and moderate-to-severe activity characterized the donors with ophthalmopathy. There are 14 residues in the CDR3. Trimming shortened V by 4 bases and J by 3 bases, and 10 bases separated the two germline ends. Germline assignment: CDR1 LGHDT and CDR2 YNNKEL (reference sequence).

This receptor was taken from a woman aged 25 to 39 with Graves' ophthalmopathy. Sequencing used blood. V usage is TRBV3-1 and J usage is TRBJ1-5; D possibly corresponds to TRBD1 (6 bases). The CDR3, as DNA: TGTGCCAGCAGCCCGGGACAAATCAATCAGCCCCAGCATTTT. It is translated as CASSPGQINQPQHF.